The 18 T cell receptor beta chains below all came from one sample that was sequenced in a study of tumor-infiltrating lymphocytes in oesophageal squamous cell carcinoma. TCRdb re-called the PCR reads through MiXCR, storing one row per CDR3 protein. The sample has fewer than 25,000 distinct CDR3 sequences, 30% to 35% seen once. The sequenced sample was esophageal tumor tissue. The receptors here all came from a female donor with esophageal squamous cell carcinoma.

Turning to this clonotype: At one boundary the junction diverges from the germline segment, which might be a read error. The chain links TRBV5-6 to TRBJ1-5; 9 nucleotides agree with TRBD1. The CDR3 sequence is 15 residues long. In germline, CDR1 is SGHDT, CDR2 YYEEEE. The CDR3 loop is CASSLTGQGIQPQNF. The CDR3 nucleotides are TGTGCCAGCAGCTTGACCGGACAGGGGATTCAGCCCCAGAATTTT.

The chain links TRBV5-1 to TRBJ2-7; possibly TRBD2 for D (5 bases). V lost 4 bases and J 2 bases, leaving 13 bases between the germline ends. The CDR3 has 14 amino acids. Germline V gene data show CDR1 as SGHRS and CDR2 as YFSETQ. In nucleotides, the CDR3 is TGCGCCAGCAGCGGAAGCGGTGCTCCCTACGAGCAGTACTTC. Its protein is CASSGSGAPYEQYF.

The chain combines TRBV4-1 with TRBJ2-5; D uncertain. The CDR3 runs to 12 residues. From germline, CDR1 is MGHRA and CDR2 YSYEKL. With 1 base removed from V and 11 bases from J, the gap between germline ends came to 11 bases. CDR3 sequence reads: CASSQGRNEQYF. Here the CDR3 DNA reads TGCGCCAGCAGCCAAGGCAGGAATGAGCAGTACTTC.

In the case of this clonotype: One end of the junction fails to match germline, which may point to a read error. The rearrangement uses TRBV18 and TRBJ2-1; D uncertain. Per the germline V gene, CDR1 is KGHSH and CDR2 is LQKENI. This CDR3 has 13 amino acids. CDR3 nucleotides: TGTGCCAACTCACCACCGACCAGCAATGAGCAGTTCTTC. Translating it yields CANSPPTSNEQFF.

The J gene is TRBJ2-2, the V gene TRBV11-3; no definite D call. This CDR3 comprises 13 residues. Germline assignment: CDR1 SGHNT and CDR2 YENEEA. Trimming shortened V by 1 base and J by 4 bases, and 4 bases separated the two germline ends. This CDR3 reads CASSLVLTGELFF. CDR3 in DNA: TGTGCCAGCAGCTTAGTCCTCACCGGGGAGCTGTTTTTT.

The chain employs TRBV18 and TRBJ2-7; the D gene could be TRBD1 or TRBD2 (5 bases each). V was cut by 4 bases and J by 3 bases, with 13 bases left in between. The germline CDR1 and CDR2 sequences are KGHSH and LQKENI. This CDR3 comprises 14 residues. CDR3 DNA: TGTGCCAGCTCACGCGCAGGGACCAGCTACGAGCAGTACTTC. It translates to CASSRAGTSYEQYF.

J is TRBJ2-7 and V is TRBV7-8, with TRBD1 matching over 10 bases. The J call could be wrong; TRBJ2-1 is a better fit for the DNA end. This CDR3 has 18 residues. Per germline, CDR1 SGHVS and CDR2 FQNEAQ. This chain's CDR3 is CASSFTGTGEVGYNEQFF. In DNA form, the CDR3 reads TGTGCCAGCAGCTTTACCGGGACAGGGGAAGTGGGGTACAATGAGCAGTTCTTC.

The gene calls are TRBV4-1 and TRBJ2-7, with D unresolved. The germline CDR1 and CDR2 sequences are MGHRA and YSYEKL. The V end lost 4 bases, the J end lost 5 bases, and 12 bases lay between the germline ends. The CDR3 sequence is 13 residues long. CDR3 region: CASSLGQWDEQYF. The CDR3, as DNA: TGCGCCAGCAGCCTCGGTCAGTGGGACGAGCAGTACTTC.

In its sample, this clonotype was seen many times. The rearrangement links TRBV18 to TRBJ2-1; TRBD1 is a possible D gene (6 bases). Germline lookup yields CDR1 KGHSH and CDR2 LQKENI. The CDR3 sequence is 11 residues long. The V and J ends lost 4 bases and 8 bases respectively, with 6 bases between them. CDR3 in amino acids: CASSRTDEQFF. Written as DNA, the CDR3 is TGTGCCAGCTCACGGACAGATGAGCAGTTCTTC.

Ten or more counts support this clonotype. The rearrangement links TRBV10-2 to TRBJ1-4; 7 bases map to TRBD1. Germline CDR1 and CDR2: WSHSY and SAAADI. The CDR3 spans 12 residues. Trimming cost V 8 bases and J 5 bases; bases outside gene matches: 2. The CDR3 DNA reads TGCGCCAGCGGACAGGTGAATGAAAAACTGTTTTTT. It codes for CASGQVNEKLFF.

Judged by abundance, this clonotype is medium-sized. V and J are TRBV6-6 and TRBJ2-1; 10 bases match TRBD2. Trimming took 2 bases from V and 4 from J; bases not matched to a gene: 8. The CDR3 contains 17 residues. Germline CDR1 and CDR2: MNHNY and SVGAGI (reference sequence). The CDR3, as DNA: TGTGCCAGCAGTTACCCCTTCGGACTAGCGGCATACAATGAGCAGTTCTTC. It yields the protein CASSYPFGLAAYNEQFF.

This clonotype was seen many times. The chain recombines TRBV10-3 with TRBJ2-1; 8 positions agree with TRBD2. The J call is in doubt because the DNA end fits TRBJ2-7 better. The CDR3 loop spans 15 amino acids. Germline CDR1 ENHRY, CDR2 SYGVKD. The CDR3 is CAIRIDSGAYNEQYF. CDR3 coding DNA: TGTGCCATCAGAATCGATAGCGGGGCCTACAATGAGCAGTACTTC.

This chain joins TRBV3-1 and TRBJ2-1; D is possibly TRBD1 or TRBD2 (5 bases each). Trimming removed 6 bases at V and 9 bases at J, with 15 bases between. This CDR3 is 13 amino acids long. From germline, CDR1 is LGHDT and CDR2 YNNKEL (reference sequence). CDR3 sequence reads: CASSYSLGTEQFF. The DNA for the CDR3 is TGTGCCAGCAGTTACTCACTGGGGACTGAGCAGTTCTTC.

The table lists this clonotype with many counts. The rearrangement joins TRBV19 to TRBJ2-6; D is possibly TRBD1 (5 bases). With 1 base removed from V and 2 bases from J, the gap between germline ends came to 6 bases. Germline loops: CDR1 LNHDA, CDR2 SQIVND (reference sequence). The CDR3 has 15 residues. CDR3 protein: CASSIGGTGANVLTF. CDR3 DNA sequence: TGTGCCAGTAGTATAGGGGGCACTGGGGCCAACGTCCTGACTTTC.

This clonotype is classed as medium-sized. The chain uses TRBV7-2 and TRBJ2-7, with D possibly matching TRBD2 (6 bases). V was pared by 6 bases and J by 6 bases, with 15 bases between. This CDR3 is built from 13 residues. Germline V gene sequence: CDR1 SGHTA, CDR2 FQGNSA. Written as DNA, the CDR3 is TGTGCCAGCAGGGGCGGACTAAAGGGCGAGCAGTACTTC. Translating it yields CASRGGLKGEQYF.

CDR3 sequence reads: CASSADRGLQPQHF. CDR3 DNA sequence: TGTGCCAGCAGTGCGGACAGGGGGCTTCAGCCCCAGCATTTT. The V call is TRBV2, the J call TRBJ1-5; the match to TRBD1 covers 11 bases. The CDR3 contains 14 residues. Germline-derived CDR1 and CDR2 are SNHLY and FYNNEI. The ends lost 4 bases at V and 6 bases at J; junction bases unmatched: 2.

The chain couples TRBV12-3 or TRBV12-4 to TRBJ1-4; D remains ambiguous. V lost 2 bases and J lost 5, with 9 bases in between. This CDR3 contains 14 residues. In DNA, the CDR3 is TGTGCCAGCAGTTTAAGGCAGATAAATGAAAAACTGTTTTTT. Translating it yields CASSLRQINEKLFF.

The table lists this clonotype with many counts. The V gene is TRBV5-6, the J gene TRBJ2-7; 7 bases map to TRBD1. The CDR3 spans 15 residues. Germline V gene lookup returns CDR1 SGHDT and CDR2 YYEEEE. J lost 3 bases, V lost 0 bases, and 6 bases had no gene match. The CDR3 sequence: CASSLALRGSYEQYF. CDR3 in DNA: TGTGCCAGCAGCTTGGCCCTCAGGGGGAGCTACGAGCAGTACTTC.